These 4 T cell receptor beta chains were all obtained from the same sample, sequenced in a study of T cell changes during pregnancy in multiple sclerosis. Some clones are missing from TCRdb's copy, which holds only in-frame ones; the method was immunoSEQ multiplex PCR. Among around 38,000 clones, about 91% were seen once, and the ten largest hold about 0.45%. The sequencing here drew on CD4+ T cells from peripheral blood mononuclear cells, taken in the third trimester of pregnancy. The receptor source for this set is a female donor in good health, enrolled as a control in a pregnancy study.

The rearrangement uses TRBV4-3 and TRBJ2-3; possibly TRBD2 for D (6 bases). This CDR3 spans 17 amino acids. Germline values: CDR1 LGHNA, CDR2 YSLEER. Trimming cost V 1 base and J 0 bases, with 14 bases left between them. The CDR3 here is CASSQAGNGGSTDTQYF. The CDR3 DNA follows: TGCGCCAGCAGCCAAGCAGGGAACGGGGGTAGCACAGATACGCAGTATTTT.

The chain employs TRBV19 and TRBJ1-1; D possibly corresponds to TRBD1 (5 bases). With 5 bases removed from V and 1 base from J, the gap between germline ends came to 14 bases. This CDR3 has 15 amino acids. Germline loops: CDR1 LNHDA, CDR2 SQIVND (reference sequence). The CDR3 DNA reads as TGTGCCAGTAGTTCCCGGGGGTGGACGAACACTGAAGCTTTCTTT. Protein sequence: CASSSRGWTNTEAFF. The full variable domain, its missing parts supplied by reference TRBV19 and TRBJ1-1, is DGGITQSPKYLFRKEGQNVTLSCEQNLNHDAMYWYRQDPGQGLRLIYYSQIVNDFQKGDIAEGYSVSREKKESFPLTVTSAQKNPTAFYLCASSSRGWTNTEAFFGQGTRLTVV.

CDR3: CASSWTGSEEKLFF. The CDR3 coding sequence is TGTGCCAGCAGTTGGACAGGGAGTGAAGAAAAACTGTTTTTT. The rearrangement joins TRBV6-5 to TRBJ1-4; 8 nucleotides agree with TRBD1. V gave up 4 bases and J gave up 8 bases; unmatched junction bases: 6. The germline V gene encodes CDR1 MNHEY and CDR2 SVGAGI. This CDR3 region has 14 residues.

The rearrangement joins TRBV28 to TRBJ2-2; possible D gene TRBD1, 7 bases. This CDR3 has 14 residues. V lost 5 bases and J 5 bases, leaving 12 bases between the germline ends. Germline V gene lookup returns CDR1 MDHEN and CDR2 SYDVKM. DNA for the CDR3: TGTGCCAGCAGTCAGGGGGGCCAGACCGGGGAGCTGTTTTTT. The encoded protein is CASSQGGQTGELFF.